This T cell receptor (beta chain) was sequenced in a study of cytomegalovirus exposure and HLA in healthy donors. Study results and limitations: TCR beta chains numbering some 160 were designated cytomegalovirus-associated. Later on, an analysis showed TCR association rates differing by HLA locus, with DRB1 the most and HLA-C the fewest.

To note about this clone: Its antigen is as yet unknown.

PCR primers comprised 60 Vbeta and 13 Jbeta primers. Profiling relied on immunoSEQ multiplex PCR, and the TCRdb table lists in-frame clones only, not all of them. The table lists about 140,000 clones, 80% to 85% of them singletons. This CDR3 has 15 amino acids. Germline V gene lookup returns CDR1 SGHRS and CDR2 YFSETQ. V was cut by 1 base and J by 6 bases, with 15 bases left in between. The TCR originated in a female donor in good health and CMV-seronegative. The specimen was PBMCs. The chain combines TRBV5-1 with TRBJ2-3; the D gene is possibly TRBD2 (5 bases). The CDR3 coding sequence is TGCGCCAGCAGCTTGACTGGCCGGTCGGGGGATACGCAGTATTTT. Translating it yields CASSLTGRSGDTQYF.